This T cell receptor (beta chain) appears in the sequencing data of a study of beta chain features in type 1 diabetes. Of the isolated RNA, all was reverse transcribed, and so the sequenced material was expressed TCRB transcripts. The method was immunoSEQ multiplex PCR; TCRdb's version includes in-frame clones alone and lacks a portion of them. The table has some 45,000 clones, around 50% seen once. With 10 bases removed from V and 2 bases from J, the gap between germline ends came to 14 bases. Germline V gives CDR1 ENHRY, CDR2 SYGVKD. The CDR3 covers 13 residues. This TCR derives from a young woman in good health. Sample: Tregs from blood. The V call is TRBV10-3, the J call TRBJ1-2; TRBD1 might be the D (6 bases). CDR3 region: CATPLQGNYGYTF. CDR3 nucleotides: TGTGCCACCCCATTACAGGGAAACTATGGCTACACCTTC.